The entry that follows covers one T cell receptor beta chain sequence. What it recognizes is unknown. The CDR3 has 14 amino acids. V was cut by 3 bases and J by 0 bases, with 6 bases left in between. Germline lookup yields CDR1 SGHRS and CDR2 YFSETQ. Some clones are missing from TCRdb's copy, which holds only in-frame ones; the method was immunoSEQ multiplex PCR. The sample lists roughly 120,000 clones, 88% seen once, with approximately 4% in the top ten. The sample belongs to a study of T cell responses to AZD1222 COVID-19 vaccine. Study-wide results and caveats: Only a handful of AZD1222 recipients, more than five in all, had baseline seropositivity.

Here the sequenced sample was peripheral blood, taken on day 0 of AZD1222 vaccination. The chain links TRBV5-1 to TRBJ1-4; D gene ambiguous. The clonotype was recovered from an adult in good health. In DNA form, the CDR3 reads TGCGCCAGCAGCTCGACAACAACTAATGAAAAACTGTTTTTT. Translation gives CASSSTTTNEKLFF.